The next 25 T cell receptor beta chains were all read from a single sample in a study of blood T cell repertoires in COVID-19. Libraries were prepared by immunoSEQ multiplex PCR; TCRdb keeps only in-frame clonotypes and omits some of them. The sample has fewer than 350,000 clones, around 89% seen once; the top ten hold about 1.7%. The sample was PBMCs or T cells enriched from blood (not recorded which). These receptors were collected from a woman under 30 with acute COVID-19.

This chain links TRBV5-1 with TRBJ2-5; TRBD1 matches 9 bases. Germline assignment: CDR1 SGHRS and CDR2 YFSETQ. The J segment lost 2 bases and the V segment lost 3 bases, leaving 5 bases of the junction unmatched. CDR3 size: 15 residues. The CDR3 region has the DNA TGCGCCAGCAGCTGGGGGACAGGGCCGCAAGAGACCCAGTACTTC. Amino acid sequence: CASSWGTGPQETQYF.

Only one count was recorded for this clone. CDR3 in DNA: TGTGCCAGCAGCCAAGTAACAAACACCGGGGAGCTGTTTTTT. This encodes CASSQVTNTGELFF. This rearrangement joins TRBV3-1 (or the pseudogene TRBV3-2) to TRBJ2-2; D gene uncertain. CDR1 and CDR2 from the germline V gene are LGHDT and YNNKEL (reference sequence). CDR3 length: 14 amino acids. The germline V and J ends were trimmed by 1 base and 2 bases, with 5 bases remaining between them.

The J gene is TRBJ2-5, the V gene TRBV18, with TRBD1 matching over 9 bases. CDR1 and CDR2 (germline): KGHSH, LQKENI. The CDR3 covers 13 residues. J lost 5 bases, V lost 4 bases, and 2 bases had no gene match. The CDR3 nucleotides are TGTGCCAGCTCACTGACAGGGGGGGAGACCCAGTACTTC. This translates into CASSLTGGETQYF.

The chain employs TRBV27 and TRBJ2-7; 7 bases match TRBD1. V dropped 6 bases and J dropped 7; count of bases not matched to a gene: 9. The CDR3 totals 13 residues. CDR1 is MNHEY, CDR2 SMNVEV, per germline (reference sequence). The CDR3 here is CASSWDSAWEQYF. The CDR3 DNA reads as TGTGCCAGCAGCTGGGACAGTGCATGGGAGCAGTACTTC.

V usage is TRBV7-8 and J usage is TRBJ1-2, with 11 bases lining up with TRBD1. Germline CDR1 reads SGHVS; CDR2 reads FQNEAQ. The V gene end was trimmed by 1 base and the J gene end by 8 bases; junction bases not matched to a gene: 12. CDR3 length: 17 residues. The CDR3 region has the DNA TGTGCCAGCAGCTTAGGGGTCCGGGACAGGGGGACGAAAGGCTACACCTTC. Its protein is CASSLGVRDRGTKGYTF.

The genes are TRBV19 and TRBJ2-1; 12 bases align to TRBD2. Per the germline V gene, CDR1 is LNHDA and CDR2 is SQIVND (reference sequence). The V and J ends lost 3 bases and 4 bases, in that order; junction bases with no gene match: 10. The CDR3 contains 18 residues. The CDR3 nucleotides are TGTGCCAGTAGTATTGGGAGGACTAGCGGGAACTGGTACAATGAGCAGTTCTTC. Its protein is CASSIGRTSGNWYNEQFF.

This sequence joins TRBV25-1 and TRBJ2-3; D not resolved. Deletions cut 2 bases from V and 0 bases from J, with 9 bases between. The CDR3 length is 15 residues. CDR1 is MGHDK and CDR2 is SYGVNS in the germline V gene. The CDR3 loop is CASSEDSSSTDTQYF. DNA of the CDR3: TGTGCCAGCAGTGAAGACTCCTCTAGCACAGATACGCAGTATTTT. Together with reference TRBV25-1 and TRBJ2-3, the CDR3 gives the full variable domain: EADIYQTPRYLVIGTGKKITLECSQTMGHDKMYWYQQDPGMELHLIHYSYGVNSTEKGDLSSESTVSRIRTEHFPLTLESARPSHTSQYLCASSEDSSSTDTQYFGPGTRLTVL.

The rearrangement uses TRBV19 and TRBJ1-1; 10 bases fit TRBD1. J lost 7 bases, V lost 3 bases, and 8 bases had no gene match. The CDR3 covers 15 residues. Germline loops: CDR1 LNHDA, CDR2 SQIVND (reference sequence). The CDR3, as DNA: TGTGCCAGTAGTATCTCCGGGACAGGGGCCTATGAAGCTTTCTTT. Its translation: CASSISGTGAYEAFF.

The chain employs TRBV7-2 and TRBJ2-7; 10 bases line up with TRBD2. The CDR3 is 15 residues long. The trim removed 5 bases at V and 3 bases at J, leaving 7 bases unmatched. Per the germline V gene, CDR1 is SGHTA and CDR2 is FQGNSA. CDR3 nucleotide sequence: TGTGCCAGCAGCCAAATACTAGCGGGAAACTACGAGCAGTACTTC. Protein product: CASSQILAGNYEQYF.

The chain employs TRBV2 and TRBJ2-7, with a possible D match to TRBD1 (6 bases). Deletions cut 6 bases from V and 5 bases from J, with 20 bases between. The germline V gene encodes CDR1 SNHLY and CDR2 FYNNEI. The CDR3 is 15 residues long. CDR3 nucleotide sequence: TGTGCCAGCAGAGACAGCTCCCCTTACAGGGACGAGCAGTACTTC. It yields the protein CASRDSSPYRDEQYF.

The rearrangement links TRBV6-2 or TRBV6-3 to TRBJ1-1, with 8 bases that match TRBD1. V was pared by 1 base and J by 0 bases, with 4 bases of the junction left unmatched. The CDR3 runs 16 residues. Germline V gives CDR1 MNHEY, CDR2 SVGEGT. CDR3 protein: CASSYFGTGMNTEAFF. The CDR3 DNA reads TGTGCCAGCAGTTACTTCGGGACAGGAATGAACACTGAAGCTTTCTTT.

CDR3 coding DNA: TGCGCCAGCAGCTTTGGGGACAGGGACGAAAAACTGTTTTTT. Translating gives CASSFGDRDEKLFF. The J gene is TRBJ1-4, the V gene TRBV5-1, with 9 bases lining up with TRBD1. This CDR3 contains 14 residues. Germline V gene data show CDR1 as SGHRS and CDR2 as YFSETQ. V shed 2 bases and J 8 bases; nucleotides not matched to a gene: 4.

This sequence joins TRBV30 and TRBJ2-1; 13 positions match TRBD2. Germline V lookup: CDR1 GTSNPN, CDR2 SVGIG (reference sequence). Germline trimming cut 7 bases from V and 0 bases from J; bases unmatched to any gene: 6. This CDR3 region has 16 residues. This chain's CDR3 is CAYGTSGTPSYNEQFF. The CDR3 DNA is TGTGCCTATGGGACTAGCGGGACCCCCTCCTACAATGAGCAGTTCTTC.

CDR3 nucleotides: TGTGCCAGTAGTATGCGGGCGGGAGAAACCTACGAGCAGTACTTC. It specifies CASSMRAGETYEQYF. The rearrangement links TRBV19 to TRBJ2-7, with TRBD2 matching 7 bases. The germline CDR1 and CDR2 sequences are LNHDA and SQIVND (reference sequence). V trimming: 3 bases; J trimming: 2 bases; junction bases outside the gene matches: 7. The CDR3 is made up of 15 amino acids. The complete variable domain, with remaining parts taken from reference TRBV19 and TRBJ2-7, reads DGGITQSPKYLFRKEGQNVTLSCEQNLNHDAMYWYRQDPGQGLRLIYYSQIVNDFQKGDIAEGYSVSREKKESFPLTVTSAQKNPTAFYLCASSMRAGETYEQYFGPGTRLTVT.

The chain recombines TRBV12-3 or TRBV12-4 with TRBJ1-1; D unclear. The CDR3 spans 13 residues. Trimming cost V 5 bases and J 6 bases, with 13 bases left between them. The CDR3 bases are TGTGCCAGCAGTCCCGGGAGGTACGCTGAAGCTTTCTTT. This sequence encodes CASSPGRYAEAFF.

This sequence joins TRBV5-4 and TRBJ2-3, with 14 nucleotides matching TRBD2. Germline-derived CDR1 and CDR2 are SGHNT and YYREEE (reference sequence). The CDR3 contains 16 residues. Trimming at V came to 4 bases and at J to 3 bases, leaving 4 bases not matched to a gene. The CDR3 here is CASSPGTSGRTDTQYF. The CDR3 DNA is TGTGCCAGCAGCCCTGGGACTAGCGGGAGAACAGATACGCAGTATTTT.

CDR3: CASTFRTTGIKEKLFF. As DNA, the CDR3 is TGTGCCAGTACGTTTCGGACAACAGGGATAAAAGAAAAACTGTTTTTT. The chain employs TRBV19 and TRBJ1-4; D possibly corresponds to TRBD1 (6 bases). Trimming left V 7 bases short and J 8 bases short, with 23 bases between. The CDR3 is 16 amino acids. CDR1 and CDR2 from the germline V gene are LNHDA and SQIVND (reference sequence).

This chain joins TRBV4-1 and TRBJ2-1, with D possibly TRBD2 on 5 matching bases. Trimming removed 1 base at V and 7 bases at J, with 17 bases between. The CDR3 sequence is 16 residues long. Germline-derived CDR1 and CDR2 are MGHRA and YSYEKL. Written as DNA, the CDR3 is TGCGCCAGCAGCCAAGGGAGGAGACGGTTGGGGAATGAGCAGTTCTTC. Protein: CASSQGRRRLGNEQFF.

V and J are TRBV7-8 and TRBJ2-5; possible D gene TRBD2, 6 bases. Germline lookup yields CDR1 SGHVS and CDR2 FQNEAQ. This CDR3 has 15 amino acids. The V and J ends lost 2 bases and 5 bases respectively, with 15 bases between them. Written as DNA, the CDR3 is TGTGCCAGCAGCTTAACCCGCGGTGGGAGGGAGACCCAGTACTTC. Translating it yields CASSLTRGGRETQYF.

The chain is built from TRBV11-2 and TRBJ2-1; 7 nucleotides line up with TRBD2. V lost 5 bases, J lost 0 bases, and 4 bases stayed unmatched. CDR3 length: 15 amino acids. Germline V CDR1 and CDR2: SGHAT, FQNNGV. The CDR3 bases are TGTGCCAGCAGCCGGCTAGCGGACTCCTACAATGAGCAGTTCTTC. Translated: CASSRLADSYNEQFF.

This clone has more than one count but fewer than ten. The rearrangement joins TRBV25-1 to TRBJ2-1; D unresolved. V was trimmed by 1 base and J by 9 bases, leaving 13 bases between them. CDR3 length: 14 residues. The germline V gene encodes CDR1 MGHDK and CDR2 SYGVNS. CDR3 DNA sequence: TGTGCCAGCAGTGAATTGGTGGGCCAAGTTGAGCAGTTCTTC. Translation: CASSELVGQVEQFF.

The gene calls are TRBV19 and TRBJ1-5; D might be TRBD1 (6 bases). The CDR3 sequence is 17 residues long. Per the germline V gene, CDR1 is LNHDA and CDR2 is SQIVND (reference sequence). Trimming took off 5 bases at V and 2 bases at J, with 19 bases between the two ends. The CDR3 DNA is TGTGCCAGTAGTTCCAAAGGGCAGGGGCGTCGCAATCAGCCCCAGCATTTT. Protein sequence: CASSSKGQGRRNQPQHF.

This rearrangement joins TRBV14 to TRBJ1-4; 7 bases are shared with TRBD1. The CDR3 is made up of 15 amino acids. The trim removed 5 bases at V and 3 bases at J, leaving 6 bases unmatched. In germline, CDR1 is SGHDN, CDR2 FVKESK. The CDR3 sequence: CASSSMGQPNEKLFF. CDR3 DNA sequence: TGTGCCAGCAGCAGCATGGGACAGCCTAATGAAAAACTGTTTTTT.

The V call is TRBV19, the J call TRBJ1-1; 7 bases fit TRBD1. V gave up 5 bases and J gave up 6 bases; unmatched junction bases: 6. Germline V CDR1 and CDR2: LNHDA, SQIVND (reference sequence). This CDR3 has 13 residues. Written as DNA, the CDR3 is TGTGCCAGTAGTCCTACAGGGGTCGCTGAAGCTTTCTTT. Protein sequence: CASSPTGVAEAFF.

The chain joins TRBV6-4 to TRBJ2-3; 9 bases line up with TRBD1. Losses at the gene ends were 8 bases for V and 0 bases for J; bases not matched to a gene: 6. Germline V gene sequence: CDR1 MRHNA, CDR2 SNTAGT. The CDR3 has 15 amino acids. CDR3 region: CASGATGGSTDTQYF. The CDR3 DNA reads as TGTGCCAGCGGGGCGACAGGGGGTAGCACAGATACGCAGTATTTT.